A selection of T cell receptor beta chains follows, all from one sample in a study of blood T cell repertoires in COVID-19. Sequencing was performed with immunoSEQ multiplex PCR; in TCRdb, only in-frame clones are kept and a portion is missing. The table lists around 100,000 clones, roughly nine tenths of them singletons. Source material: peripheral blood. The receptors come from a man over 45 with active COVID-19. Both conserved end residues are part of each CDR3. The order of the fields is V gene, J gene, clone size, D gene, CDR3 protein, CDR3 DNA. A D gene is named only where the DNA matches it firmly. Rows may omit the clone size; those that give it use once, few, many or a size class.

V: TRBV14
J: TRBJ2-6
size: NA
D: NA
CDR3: CASSQHNVLTF
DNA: TGTGCCAGCAGCCAACACAACGTCCTGACTTTC

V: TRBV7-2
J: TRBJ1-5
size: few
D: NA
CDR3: CASSVLAPGQPQHF
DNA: TGTGCCAGCAGCGTCCTGGCCCCGGGTCAGCCCCAGCATTTT

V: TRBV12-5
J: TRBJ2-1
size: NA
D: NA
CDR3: CASGFRGGGGSNDEQFF
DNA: TGTGCTAGTGGTTTTAGAGGTGGGGGAGGATCAAACGATGAGCAGTTCTTC

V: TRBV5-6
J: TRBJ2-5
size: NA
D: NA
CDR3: CASSFVAAETQYF
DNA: TGTGCCAGCAGCTTCGTAGCGGCAGAGACCCAGTACTTC

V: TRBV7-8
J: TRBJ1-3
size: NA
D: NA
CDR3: CASSLPRMPGNTIYF
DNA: TGTGCCAGCAGCCTCCCCAGGATGCCTGGAAACACCATATATTTT

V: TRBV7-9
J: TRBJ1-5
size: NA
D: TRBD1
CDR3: CASSLARTGQEQPQHF
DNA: TGTGCCAGCAGCTTAGCCCGGACAGGGCAGGAGCAGCCCCAGCATTTT

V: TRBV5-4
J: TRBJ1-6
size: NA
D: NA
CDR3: CASSSRGVASYNSPLHF
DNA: TGTGCCAGCAGCTCGCGGGGCGTGGCTTCCTATAATTCACCCCTCCACTTT

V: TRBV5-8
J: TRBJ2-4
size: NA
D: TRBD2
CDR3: CASSLQLAGLNIQYF
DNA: TGTGCCAGCAGCTTGCAACTAGCGGGGCTAAACATTCAGTACTTC

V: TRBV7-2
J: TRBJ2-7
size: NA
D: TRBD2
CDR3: CASSFQAGSSYEQYF
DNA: TGTGCCAGCAGCTTCCAAGCGGGGAGCTCCTACGAGCAGTACTTC

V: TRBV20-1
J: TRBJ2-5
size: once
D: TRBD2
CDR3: CSASPGGQETQYF
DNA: TGCAGTGCTAGTCCGGGGGGACAAGAGACCCAGTACTTC

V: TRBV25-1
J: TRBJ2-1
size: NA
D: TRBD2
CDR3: CASINQNGGNEQFF
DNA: TGTGCCAGCATAAATCAAAACGGGGGGAATGAGCAGTTCTTC

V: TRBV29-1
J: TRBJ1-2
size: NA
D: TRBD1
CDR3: CSVTPGQGIQGYTF
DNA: TGCAGCGTTACCCCGGGACAGGGGATTCAAGGCTACACCTTC

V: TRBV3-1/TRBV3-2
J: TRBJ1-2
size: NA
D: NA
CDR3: CASSQAGGYTF
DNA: TGTGCCAGCAGTCAGGCCGGAGGCTACACCTTC

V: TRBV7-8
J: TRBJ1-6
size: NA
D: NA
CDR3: CASSLALGDNSPLHF
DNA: TGTGCCAGCAGCTTAGCGTTAGGAGATAATTCACCCCTCCACTTT

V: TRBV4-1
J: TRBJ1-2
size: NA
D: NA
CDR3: CASSQDVILRRRGDGYTF
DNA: TGCGCCAGCAGCCAAGATGTCATCCTGCGACGGAGGGGCGATGGCTACACCTTC

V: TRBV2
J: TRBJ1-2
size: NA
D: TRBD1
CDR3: CASSAGTGNYGYTF
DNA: TGTGCCAGCAGCGCCGGGACAGGGAACTATGGCTACACCTTC

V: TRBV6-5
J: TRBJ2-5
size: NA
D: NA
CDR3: CASSRGPETQYF
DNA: TGTGCCAGCAGTCGGGGTCCAGAGACCCAGTACTTC

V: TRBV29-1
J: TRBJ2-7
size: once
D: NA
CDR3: CSVETQYEQYF
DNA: TGCAGCGTTGAAACGCAGTACGAGCAGTACTTC

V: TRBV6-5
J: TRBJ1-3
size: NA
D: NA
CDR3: CASSHIPLNGNTIYF
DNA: TGTGCCAGCAGTCACATCCCGTTAAATGGAAACACCATATATTTT

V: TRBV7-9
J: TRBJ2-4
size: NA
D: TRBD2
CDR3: CASSFSGGKNIQYF
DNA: TGTGCCAGCAGCTTCTCCGGGGGGAAAAACATTCAGTACTTC

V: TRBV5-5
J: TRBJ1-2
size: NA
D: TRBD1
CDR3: CASRDRDFQGYTF
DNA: TGTGCCAGCAGGGACAGGGATTTTCAAGGCTACACCTTC

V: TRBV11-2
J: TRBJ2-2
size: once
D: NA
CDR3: CASSLDLGVRSGELFF
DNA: TGTGCCAGCAGCTTAGATCTCGGGGTCCGTAGCGGGGAGCTGTTTTTT

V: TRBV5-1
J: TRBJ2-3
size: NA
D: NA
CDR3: CASSQTSTGADTQYF
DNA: TGCGCCAGCTCTCAGACTAGTACGGGGGCAGATACGCAGTATTTT

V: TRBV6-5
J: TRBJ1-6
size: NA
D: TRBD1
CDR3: CASRGQGPINSPLHF
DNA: TGTGCCAGCAGGGGACAGGGTCCGATTAATTCACCCCTCCACTTT

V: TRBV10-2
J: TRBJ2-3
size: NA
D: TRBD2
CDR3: CASSEGLAGGADTQYF
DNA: TGCGCCAGCAGTGAAGGGCTAGCGGGGGGTGCAGATACGCAGTATTTT

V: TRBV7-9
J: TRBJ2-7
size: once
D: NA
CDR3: CASSWDTTYEQYF
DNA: TGTGCCAGCAGCTGGGACACAACCTACGAGCAGTACTTC

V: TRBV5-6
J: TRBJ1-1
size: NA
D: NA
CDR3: CASSRGMGDTEAFF
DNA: TGTGCCAGCAGCCGGGGGATGGGGGACACTGAAGCTTTCTTT

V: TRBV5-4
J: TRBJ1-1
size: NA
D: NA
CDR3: CASSLNARVGNTEAFF
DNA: TGTGCCAGCAGCCTCAATGCTCGGGTAGGGAACACTGAAGCTTTCTTT

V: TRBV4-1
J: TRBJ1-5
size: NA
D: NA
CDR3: CASSQDWLSNQPQHF
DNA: TGCGCCAGCAGCCAAGATTGGCTCAGCAATCAGCCCCAGCATTTT

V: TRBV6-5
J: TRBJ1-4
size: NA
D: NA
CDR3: CASRPVRESGKLFF
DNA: TGTGCCAGCAGGCCGGTGAGGGAGAGCGGAAAACTGTTTTTT

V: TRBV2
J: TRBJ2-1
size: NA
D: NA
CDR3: CASSKRAGILVHEQFF
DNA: TGTGCCAGCAGTAAACGCGCAGGGATCTTAGTTCATGAGCAGTTCTTC

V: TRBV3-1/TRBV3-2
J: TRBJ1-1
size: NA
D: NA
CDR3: CASSQDFQVVAFF
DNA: TGTGCCAGCAGCCAAGATTTTCAGGTCGTTGCTTTCTTT

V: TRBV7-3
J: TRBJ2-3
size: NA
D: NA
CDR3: CASSPTFTDTQYF
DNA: TGTGCCAGCAGCCCGACTTTCACAGATACGCAGTATTTT

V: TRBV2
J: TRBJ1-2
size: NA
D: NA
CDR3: CASIPQVLNYGYTF
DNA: TGTGCCAGCATCCCCCAGGTTCTTAACTATGGCTACACCTTC

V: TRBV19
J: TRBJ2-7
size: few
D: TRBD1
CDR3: CASSRGQGYEQYF
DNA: TGTGCCAGTAGTAGGGGACAGGGCTACGAGCAGTACTTC

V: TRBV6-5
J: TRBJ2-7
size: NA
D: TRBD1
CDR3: CASSYRDSHEQYF
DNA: TGTGCCAGCAGCTATCGGGACAGCCACGAGCAGTACTTC

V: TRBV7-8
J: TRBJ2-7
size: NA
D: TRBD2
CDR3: CASSLSGGLEQYF
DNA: TGTGCCAGCAGCTTATCGGGGGGGCTCGAGCAGTACTTC

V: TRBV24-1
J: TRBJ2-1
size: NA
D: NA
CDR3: CATSDVRGNPPGEQFF
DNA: TGTGCCACCAGTGACGTTAGGGGAAACCCCCCCGGTGAGCAGTTCTTC

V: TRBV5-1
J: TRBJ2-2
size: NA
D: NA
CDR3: CASSLEGSGELFF
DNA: TGCGCCAGCAGCTTGGAGGGGTCCGGGGAGCTGTTTTTT

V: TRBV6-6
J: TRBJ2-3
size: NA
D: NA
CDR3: CASRLRTDTQYF
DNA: TGTGCCAGCCGGTTGAGGACAGATACGCAGTATTTT

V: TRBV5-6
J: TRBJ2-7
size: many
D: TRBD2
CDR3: CASRTGGRPYEQYF
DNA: TGTGCCAGCCGGACCGGGGGGAGGCCCTACGAGCAGTACTTC

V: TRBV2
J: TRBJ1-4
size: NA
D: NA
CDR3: CASSDPRGGVKLFF
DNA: TGTGCCAGCAGTGACCCCAGGGGAGGGGTAAAACTGTTTTTT

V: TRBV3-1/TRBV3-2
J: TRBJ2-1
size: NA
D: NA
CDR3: CASSQTPGGGVFF
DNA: TGTGCCAGCAGCCAAACACCCGGGGGTGGCGTGTTCTTC

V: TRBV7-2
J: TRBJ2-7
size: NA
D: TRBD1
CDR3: CASSSDRFSYEQYF
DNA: TGTGCCAGCAGTTCGGACAGGTTTTCCTACGAGCAGTACTTC

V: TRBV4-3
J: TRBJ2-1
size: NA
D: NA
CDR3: CASSQFGGEGLNVNEQFF
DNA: TGCGCCAGCAGCCAATTCGGTGGTGAGGGACTTAACGTCAATGAGCAGTTCTTC

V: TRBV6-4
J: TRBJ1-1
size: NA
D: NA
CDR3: CASSAGGGTEAFF
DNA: TGTGCCAGCAGTGCCGGGGGGGGGACTGAAGCTTTCTTT

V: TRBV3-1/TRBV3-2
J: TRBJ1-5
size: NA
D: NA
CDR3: CASSQARSNQPQHF
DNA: TGTGCCAGCAGCCAAGCCAGGAGCAATCAGCCCCAGCATTTT

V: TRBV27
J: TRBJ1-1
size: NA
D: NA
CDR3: CASSSYTEAFF
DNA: TGTGCCAGCAGTTCCTACACTGAAGCTTTCTTT

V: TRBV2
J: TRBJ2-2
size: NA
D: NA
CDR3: CASSERVAAGELFF
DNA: TGTGCCAGCAGTGAAAGAGTAGCGGCCGGGGAGCTGTTTTTT

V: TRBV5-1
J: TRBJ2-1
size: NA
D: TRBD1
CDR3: CASSLKDRGGYEQFF
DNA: TGCGCCAGCAGCTTAAAGGACAGGGGCGGCTATGAGCAGTTCTTC

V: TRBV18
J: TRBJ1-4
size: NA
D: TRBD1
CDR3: CASSPPSRDRNEKLFF
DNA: TGTGCCAGCTCACCACCCAGTCGGGACAGAAATGAAAAACTGTTTTTT

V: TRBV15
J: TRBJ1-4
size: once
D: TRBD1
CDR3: CATSREDRAEKLFF
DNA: TGTGCCACCAGCAGAGAGGACAGGGCAGAGAAACTGTTTTTT

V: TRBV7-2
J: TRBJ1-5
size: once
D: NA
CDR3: CASSLESGGPSPQHF
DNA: TGTGCCAGCAGCTTAGAGTCGGGGGGCCCCTCGCCCCAGCATTTT

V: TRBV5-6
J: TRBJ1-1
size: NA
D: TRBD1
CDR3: CASSHGDSHTEAFF
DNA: TGTGCCAGCAGCCACGGGGACAGCCACACTGAAGCTTTCTTT

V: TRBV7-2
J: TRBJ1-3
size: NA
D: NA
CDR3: CASSFRTPVWEKAGNTIYF
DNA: TGTGCCAGCAGCTTCCGGACCCCGGTATGGGAGAAGGCTGGAAACACCATATATTTT

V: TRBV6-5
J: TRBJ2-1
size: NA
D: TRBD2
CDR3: CASTAGGLVNEQFF
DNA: TGTGCCAGCACAGCGGGGGGCCTAGTCAATGAGCAGTTCTTC

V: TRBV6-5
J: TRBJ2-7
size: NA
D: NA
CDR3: CASSYSSEQYF
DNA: TGTGCCAGCAGTTACTCGAGCGAGCAGTACTTC

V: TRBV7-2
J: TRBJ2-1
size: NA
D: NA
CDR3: CASSLGPTAYNEQFF
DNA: TGTGCCAGCAGCTTAGGTCCTACCGCCTACAATGAGCAGTTCTTC

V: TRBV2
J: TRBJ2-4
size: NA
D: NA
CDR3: CASSDEAVAKNIQYF
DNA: TGTGCCAGCAGTGACGAGGCTGTAGCCAAAAACATTCAGTACTTC

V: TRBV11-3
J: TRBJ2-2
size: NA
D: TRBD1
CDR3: CASSLDEMGQRAGELFF
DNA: TGTGCCAGCAGCTTAGATGAAATGGGACAGAGGGCCGGGGAGCTGTTTTTT